The clone carrying this T cell receptor beta chain was counted only a few times. Its specificity is unknown. The data stem from a study of CD8 T cells in Susac syndrome. Patients with Susac syndrome met diagnostic criteria that were recently defined for definite or probable disease. Trimming pared 0 bases from V and 1 base from J, leaving 5 bases between. CDR3 length: 13 residues. The V gene's germline CDR1 is SGDLS and CDR2 YYNGEE. Random hexamers served to reverse transcribe roughly 0.45 to 1 ug RNA. The immunoSEQ assay covered 54 Vbeta and 13 Jbeta segments for CDR3. TCRdb called the immunoSEQ multiplex PCR reads again in MiXCR, with one record for every CDR3 protein. The sample includes under 200,000 distinct CDR3 sequences, around 93% seen only once; the top ten take about 0.17%. Study-wide results and limits: Peak Susac CD8+ clonal expansion occurred in TEMRA cells and active patients.

The specimen was CD8+ T cells from PBMCs. The rearrangement joins TRBV9 to TRBJ2-7; D is uncertain. This TCR derives from a human donor with Susac syndrome. The CDR3 nucleotides read TGTGCCAGCAGCGTAGGGCAATCCTACGAGCAGTACTTC. Amino acids: CASSVGQSYEQYF. Based on the CDR3 plus reference TRBV9 and TRBJ2-7, the full variable domain is DSGVTQTPKHLITATGQRVTLRCSPRSGDLSVYWYQQSLDQGLQFLIQYYNGEERAKGNILERFSAQQFPDLHSELNLSSLELGDSALYFCASSVGQSYEQYFGPGTRLTVT.